This T cell receptor beta chain derives from a study of OX40 agonist ivuxolimab in advanced cancers. Study-level information: Averaging about 60 years in age, with a range of roughly 20 to 79, the cohort was about 83% male. Broader study findings: Part of the nonresponder group also had normalized T-cell clonal expansion that was low.

Some clones are missing from TCRdb's copy, which holds only in-frame ones; the method was immunoSEQ multiplex PCR. The table has 95,000 or so clones, about 85% seen once. The germline V gene has CDR1 SGHAT and CDR2 FQNNGV. CDR3 length equals 17 residues. With 5 bases clipped from V and 2 bases from J, the junction kept 5 bases outside the gene matches. With respect to this clone: What it binds is unknown.

Baseline, cycle 4 day 1, and cycle 7 day 1 were the blood sampling points. This specimen consisted of CD4+ or CD8+ T cells sorted from blood, obtained in a trial of the OX40 agonist ivuxolimab. The clonotype originates from an adult with an advanced solid tumor such as melanoma, head and neck, liver or kidney cancer. The chain has TRBV11-2 and TRBJ2-6; 11 positions agree with TRBD1. CDR3 nucleotide sequence: TGTGCCAGCAGCCCAGTGGGACAGGGGGCTGGGGCCAACGTCCTGACTTTC. Encoded protein: CASSPVGQGAGANVLTF.